A selection of T cell receptor beta chains follows, all from one sample in a study of read filtering for tumor transcriptome and immune sequencing. Using its own MiXCR run on the reads, TCRdb lists one record per CDR3 protein. This table has roughly 60,000 distinct CDR3 sequences, about 20% appearing once. The specimen sequenced was a population of CD138-negative cells sorted from bone marrow. These TCRs come from a donor aged 40 or over with multiple myeloma. Each CDR3 is given with its conserved first and last residue. Each record gives: V gene, CDR3 protein.

v_call: TRBV20-1
cdr3_aa: CSAPRRDRVGGYEKLFF

v_call: TRBV24-1
cdr3_aa: CATSDFRGRGYNEQSF

v_call: TRBV12-3/TRBV12-4
cdr3_aa: CASIDGVDNQPQHF

v_call: TRBV7-2
cdr3_aa: CASSSDRGTEAFF

v_call: TRBV7-3
cdr3_aa: CASSLSGGSQETQYF

v_call: TRBV7-9
cdr3_aa: CASSAGTSGTSSYEQYF

v_call: TRBV20-1
cdr3_aa: CSAGDSIMNTEAFF

v_call: TRBV19
cdr3_aa: CASSGTGGDQPQHF

v_call: TRBV11-2
cdr3_aa: CASSYSGRALFF

v_call: TRBV5-1
cdr3_aa: CASSSQGTDEQYF

v_call: TRBV6-5
cdr3_aa: CASSRQPQETQYF

v_call: TRBV15
cdr3_aa: CATRNTGELFF

v_call: TRBV3-1
cdr3_aa: CASSQDPAEDQPQHF

v_call: TRBV11-2
cdr3_aa: CASSLVYEQYF

v_call: TRBV2
cdr3_aa: CASRAKWTGGVTTDTQYF

v_call: TRBV5-1
cdr3_aa: CASSPDPGTSGDYEQYF

v_call: TRBV11-3
cdr3_aa: CASSLEASRGNIQYF

v_call: TRBV6-2/TRBV6-3
cdr3_aa: CASRPSLAGETLSGANVLTF

v_call: TRBV14
cdr3_aa: CASSRLIDLGQETQYF

v_call: TRBV5-1
cdr3_aa: CASSLTGSTDTQYF

v_call: TRBV2
cdr3_aa: CASSERGVATDTQYF

v_call: TRBV20-1
cdr3_aa: CSARDFRGLAGGETQYF

v_call: TRBV11-2
cdr3_aa: CASSRGTSRTEAFF

v_call: TRBV5-1
cdr3_aa: CASSLGERDQPQHF

v_call: TRBV19
cdr3_aa: CASSIGAGLAGDTQYF